Each of the 12 T cell receptor beta chains below was sequenced from the same sample in a study of T cells in Graves' hyperthyroidism and ophthalmopathy. Researchers amplified the TCR beta CDR3 regions from RNA transcripts. The HTBI primer set was used in a first-round RT-PCR of the TCR CDR3. Using its own MiXCR run on the multiplex PCR reads, TCRdb lists one record per CDR3 protein. Altogether under 350,000 distinct CDR3 sequences are present, 15% to 20% being singletons, with the ten largest covering about 49%. The sample taken for sequencing was blood. Receptors originate from a woman in her forties or fifties with Graves' hyperthyroidism.

This clonotype was seen only a few times. V and J are TRBV7-9 and TRBJ1-4, with D unclear. The ends were cut back, 2 bases at V and 5 bases at J, with 9 bases in the middle. Germline CDR1 and CDR2: SEHNR and FQNEAQ (reference sequence). This CDR3 spans 14 amino acids. This chain's CDR3 is CASSLLRSNEKLFF. CDR3 coding DNA: TGTGCCAGCAGCTTACTACGGTCCAATGAAAAACTGTTTTTT. The full variable domain, its missing parts supplied by reference TRBV7-9 and TRBJ1-4, is DTGVSQNPRHKITKRGQNVTFRCDPISEHNRLYWYRQTLGQGPEFLTYFQNEAQLEKSRLLSDRFSAERPKGSFSTLEIQRTEQGDSAMYLCASSLLRSNEKLFFGSGTQLSVL.

The chain couples TRBV19 to TRBJ2-1; 10 nucleotides line up with TRBD2. Losses at the gene ends were 0 bases for V and 16 bases for J; bases not matched to a gene: 15. The CDR3 loop spans 16 amino acids. Germline CDR1 reads LNHDA; CDR2 reads SQIVND (reference sequence). Here the CDR3 DNA reads TGTGCCAGTAGTATAGATCTATTGGGGGCTAGCGGGAGCCACTTCTTC. Translating it yields CASSIDLLGASGSHFF. The variable domain in full, completed from reference TRBV19 and TRBJ2-1, reads DGGITQSPKYLFRKEGQNVTLSCEQNLNHDAMYWYRQDPGQGLRLIYYSQIVNDFQKGDIAEGYSVSREKKESFPLTVTSAQKNPTAFYLCASSIDLLGASGSHFFGPGTRLTVL.

There are many counts of this clonotype. The J gene is TRBJ1-1, the V gene TRBV18; 11 nucleotides match TRBD1. V shed 0 bases, J shed 6 bases, and the junction held 6 bases outside the gene matches. Per germline, CDR1 KGHSH and CDR2 LQKENI. The CDR3 is 16 amino acids. This CDR3 is CASSPPWTGGASEAFF. CDR3 DNA: TGTGCCAGCTCACCACCGTGGACAGGGGGCGCATCTGAAGCTTTCTTT.

There are many counts of this clonotype. This chain links TRBV15 with TRBJ2-1, with 9 nucleotides matching TRBD1. V lost 1 base to trimming and J lost 7 bases; unmatched junction nucleotides: 8. Germline-derived CDR1 and CDR2 are LNHNV and YYDKDF (reference sequence). The CDR3 loop spans 16 amino acids. The CDR3 region is CATSRAGTGNVNEQFF. Here the CDR3 DNA reads TGTGCCACCAGCAGAGCCGGGACAGGGAATGTTAATGAGCAGTTCTTC.

This clonotype was picked up many times. This chain links TRBV11-2 with TRBJ1-4; D unresolved. The CDR3 extends over 13 amino acids. V was clipped by 4 bases and J by 12 bases, with 15 bases between them. Per germline, CDR1 SGHAT and CDR2 FQNNGV. CDR3 coding DNA: TGTGCCAGCAGCTCCTTCACACCCGCGGAACTGTTTTTT. Its protein is CASSSFTPAELFF.

This clonotype was recorded a few times. The chain combines TRBV4-1 with TRBJ2-3; D unclear. The germline V gene encodes CDR1 MGHRA and CDR2 YSYEKL. The ends were cut back, 1 base at V and 4 bases at J, with 9 bases in the middle. This CDR3 is 14 amino acids long. The CDR3 coding sequence is TGCGCCAGCAGCCAAGTGGGGTCCCCAGATACGCAGTATTTT. Translated: CASSQVGSPDTQYF.

This clonotype appeared once. A much larger clone lies one base from this, so it may be a read error. The chain combines TRBV7-2 with TRBJ2-3; no definite D call. The CDR3 has 14 residues. CDR1 and CDR2 from the germline V gene are SGHTA and FQGNSA. Trimming pared 5 bases from V and 4 bases from J, leaving 13 bases between. In DNA, the CDR3 is TGTGCCAGCAGCCTTGCTGGTCGTGCAGATACGCAGTATTTT. This encodes CASSLAGRADTQYF.

In its sample, this clonotype was seen many times. V usage is TRBV6-1 and J usage is TRBJ2-7; 9 bases agree with TRBD1. J lost 4 bases, V lost 6 bases, and 1 base had no gene match. The CDR3 has 12 amino acids. CDR1 is MNHNS, CDR2 SASEGT, per germline. The CDR3 loop reads CASRGTGYEQYV. DNA for the CDR3: TGTGCCAGCAGGGGGACAGGGTACGAGCAGTACGTC.

Remarks on this clonotype: With a much larger clone just one base away, this may be a read error. The CDR3 region is CASSLGQPYGYIF. CDR3 nucleotides: TGTGCCAGCAGTTTAGGACAGCCTTATGGCTACATCTTC. The J gene is TRBJ1-2, the V gene TRBV12-3 or TRBV12-4; maybe TRBD1 (5 bases). This CDR3 comprises 13 residues.

J is TRBJ2-1 and V is TRBV7-3; D tentatively reads TRBD1 or TRBD2 (5 bases each). The CDR3 loop spans 16 amino acids. V lost 5 bases to trimming and J lost 3 bases, with 17 bases between them. Per the germline V gene, CDR1 is SGHTA and CDR2 is FQGTGA. The CDR3 protein is CASSLGTANIYNEQFF. The CDR3 DNA reads TGTGCCAGCAGCCTAGGGACCGCGAATATCTACAATGAGCAGTTCTTC. The full variable domain, completed using reference TRBV7-3 and TRBJ2-1, is GAGVSQTPSNKVTEKGKYVELRCDPISGHTALYWYRQSLGQGPEFLIYFQGTGAADDSGLPNDRFFAVRPEGSVSTLKIQRTERGDSAVYLCASSLGTANIYNEQFFGPGTRLTVL.

The chain carries TRBV5-5 and TRBJ2-1, with D maybe TRBD2 (6 bases). V was trimmed by 3 bases and J by 2 bases, leaving 12 bases between them. This CDR3 spans 15 amino acids. In germline, CDR1 is SGHKS, CDR2 YYEKEE (reference sequence). For the CDR3, the DNA is TGTGCCAGCAGCTCGGACCCGGGGGCCTACAATGAGCAGTTCTTC. This encodes CASSSDPGAYNEQFF.

This clonotype was recorded at least ten times. This chain uses TRBV10-3 with TRBJ2-1; 7 positions agree with TRBD1. The CDR3 runs to 17 residues. Germline V CDR1 and CDR2: ENHRY, SYGVKD. V dropped 2 bases and J dropped 7; count of bases not matched to a gene: 14. The CDR3 DNA follows: TGTGCCATCAGTGAGCGGGACAGCCAACTCACGGGGAATGAGCAGTTCTTC. This translates into CAISERDSQLTGNEQFF.